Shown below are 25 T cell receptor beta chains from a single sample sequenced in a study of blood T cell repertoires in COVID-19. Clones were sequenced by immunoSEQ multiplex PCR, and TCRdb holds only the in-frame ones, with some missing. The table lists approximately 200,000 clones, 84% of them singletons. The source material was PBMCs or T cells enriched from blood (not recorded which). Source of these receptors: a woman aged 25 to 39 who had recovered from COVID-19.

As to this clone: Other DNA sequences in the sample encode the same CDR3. The CDR3 loop is CASSRVSGNTDTQYF. The CDR3 DNA reads as TGTGCCAGTAGTAGAGTTAGCGGTAACACAGATACGCAGTATTTT. This sequence joins TRBV19 and TRBJ2-3, with a tentative D call TRBD2 (6 bases). The germline V and J ends were trimmed by 4 bases and 2 bases, with 13 bases remaining between them. This CDR3 is built from 15 residues. Germline lookup yields CDR1 LNHDA and CDR2 SQIVND (reference sequence).

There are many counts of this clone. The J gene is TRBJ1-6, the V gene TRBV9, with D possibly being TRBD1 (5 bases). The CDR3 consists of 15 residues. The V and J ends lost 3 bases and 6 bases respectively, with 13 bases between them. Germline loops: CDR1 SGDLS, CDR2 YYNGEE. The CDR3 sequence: CASSASGRGNSPLHF. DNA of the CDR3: TGTGCCAGCAGCGCGTCGGGGAGGGGTAATTCACCCCTCCACTTT.

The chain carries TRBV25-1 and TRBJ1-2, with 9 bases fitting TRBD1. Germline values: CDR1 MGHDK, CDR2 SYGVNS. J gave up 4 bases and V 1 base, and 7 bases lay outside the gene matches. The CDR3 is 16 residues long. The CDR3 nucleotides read TGTGCCAGCAGTGAATTTGGGGACAGGGAAGTCTATGGCTACACCTTC. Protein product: CASSEFGDREVYGYTF.

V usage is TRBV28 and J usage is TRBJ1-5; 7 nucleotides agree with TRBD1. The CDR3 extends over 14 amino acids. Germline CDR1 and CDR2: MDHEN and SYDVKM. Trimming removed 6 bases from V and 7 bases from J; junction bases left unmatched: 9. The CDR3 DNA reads TGTGCCAGCAGCTCCTTCACAGGGGACCAGCCCCAGCATTTT. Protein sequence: CASSSFTGDQPQHF.

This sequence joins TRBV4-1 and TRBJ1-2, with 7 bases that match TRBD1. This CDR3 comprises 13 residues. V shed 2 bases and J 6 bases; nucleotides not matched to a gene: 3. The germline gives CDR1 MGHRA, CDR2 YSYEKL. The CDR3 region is CASSQPGTDGYTF. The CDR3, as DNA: TGCGCCAGCAGCCAACCCGGGACAGATGGCTACACCTTC.

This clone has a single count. CDR3 region: CASRRTGGIATNEKLFF. In DNA form, the CDR3 reads TGTGCCAGCAGGCGGACAGGCGGGATTGCAACTAATGAAAAACTGTTTTTT. The rearrangement links TRBV7-8 to TRBJ1-4; the match to TRBD1 covers 7 bases. Germline V gene data show CDR1 as SGHVS and CDR2 as FQNEAQ. Trimming removed 6 bases from V and 0 bases from J; junction bases left unmatched: 10. The CDR3 consists of 17 residues.

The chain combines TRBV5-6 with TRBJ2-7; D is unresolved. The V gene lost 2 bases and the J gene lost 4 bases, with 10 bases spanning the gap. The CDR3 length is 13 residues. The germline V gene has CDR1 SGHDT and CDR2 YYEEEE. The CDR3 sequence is CASSFSRTYEQYV. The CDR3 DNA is TGTGCCAGCAGCTTTAGTCGCACGTACGAGCAGTACGTC.

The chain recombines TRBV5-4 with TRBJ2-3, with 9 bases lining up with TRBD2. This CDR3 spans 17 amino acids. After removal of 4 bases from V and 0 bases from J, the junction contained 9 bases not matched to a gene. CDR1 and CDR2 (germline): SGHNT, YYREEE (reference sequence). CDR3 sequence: CASSRKLAGPSTDTQYF. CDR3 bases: TGTGCCAGCAGCCGCAAACTAGCGGGCCCTAGCACAGATACGCAGTATTTT.

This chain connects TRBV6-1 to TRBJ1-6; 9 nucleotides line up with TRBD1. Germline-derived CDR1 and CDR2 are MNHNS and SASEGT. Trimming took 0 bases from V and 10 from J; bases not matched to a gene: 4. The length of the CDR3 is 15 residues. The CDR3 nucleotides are TGTGCCAGCAGTGAAGCTACAGGGGGCTTCTCACCCCTCCACTTT. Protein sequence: CASSEATGGFSPLHF.

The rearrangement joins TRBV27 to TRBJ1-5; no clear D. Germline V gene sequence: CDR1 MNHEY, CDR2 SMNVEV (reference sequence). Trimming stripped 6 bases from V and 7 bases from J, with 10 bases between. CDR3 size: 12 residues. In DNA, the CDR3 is TGTGCCAGCAGAGAGGGTCAACAGCCCCAGCATTTT. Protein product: CASREGQQPQHF.

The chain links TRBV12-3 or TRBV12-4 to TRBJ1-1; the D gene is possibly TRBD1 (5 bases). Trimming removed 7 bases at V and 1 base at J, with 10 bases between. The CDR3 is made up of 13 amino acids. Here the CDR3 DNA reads TGTGCCAGCACCCACAGGCGGAACACTGAAGCTTTCTTT. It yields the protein CASTHRRNTEAFF.

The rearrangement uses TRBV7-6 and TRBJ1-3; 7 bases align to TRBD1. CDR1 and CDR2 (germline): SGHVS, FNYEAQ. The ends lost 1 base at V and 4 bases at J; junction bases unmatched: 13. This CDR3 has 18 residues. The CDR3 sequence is CASSLESTGVYMGNTIYF. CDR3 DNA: TGTGCCAGCAGCTTAGAGTCCACAGGGGTTTATATGGGAAACACCATATATTTT.

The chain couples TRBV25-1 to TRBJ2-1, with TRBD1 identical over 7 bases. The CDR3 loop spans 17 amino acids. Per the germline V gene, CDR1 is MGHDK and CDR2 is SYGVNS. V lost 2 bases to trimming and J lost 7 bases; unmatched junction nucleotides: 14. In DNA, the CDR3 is TGTGCCAGCAGTGAAACGGTCGCCCGACAGGGTCCTAATGAGCAGTTCTTC. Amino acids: CASSETVARQGPNEQFF.

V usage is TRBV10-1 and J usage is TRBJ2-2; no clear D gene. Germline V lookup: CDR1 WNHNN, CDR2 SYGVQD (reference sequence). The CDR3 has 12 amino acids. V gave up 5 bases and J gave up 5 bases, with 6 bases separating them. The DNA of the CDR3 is TGCGCCAGCAGTACATCGACCGGGGAGCTGTTTTTT. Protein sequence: CASSTSTGELFF.

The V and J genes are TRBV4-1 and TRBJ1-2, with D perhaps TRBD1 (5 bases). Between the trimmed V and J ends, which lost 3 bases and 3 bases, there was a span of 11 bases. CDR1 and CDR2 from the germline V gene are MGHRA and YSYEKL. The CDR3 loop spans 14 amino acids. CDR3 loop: CASSQDGGDYGYTF. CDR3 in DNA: TGCGCCAGCAGCCAGGACGGGGGGGACTATGGCTACACCTTC.

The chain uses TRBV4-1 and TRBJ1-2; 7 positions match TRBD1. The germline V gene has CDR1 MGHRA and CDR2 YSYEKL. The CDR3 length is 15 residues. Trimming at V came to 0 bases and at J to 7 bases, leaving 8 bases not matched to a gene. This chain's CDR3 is CASSQDQPGGGGYTF. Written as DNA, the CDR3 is TGCGCCAGCAGCCAAGATCAACCAGGGGGTGGTGGCTACACCTTC.

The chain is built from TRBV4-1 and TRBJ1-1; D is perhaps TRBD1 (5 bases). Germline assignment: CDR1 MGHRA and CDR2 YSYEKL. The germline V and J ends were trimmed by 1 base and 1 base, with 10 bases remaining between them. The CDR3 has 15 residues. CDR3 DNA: TGCGCCAGCAGCCAAGTATGGGGGGGGAACACTGAAGCTTTCTTT. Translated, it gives CASSQVWGGNTEAFF.

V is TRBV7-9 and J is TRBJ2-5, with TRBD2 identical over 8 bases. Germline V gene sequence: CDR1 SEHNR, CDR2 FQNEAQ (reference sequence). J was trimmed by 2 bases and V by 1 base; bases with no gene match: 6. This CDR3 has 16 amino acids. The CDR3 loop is CASSLEGSGAQETQYF. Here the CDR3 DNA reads TGTGCCAGCAGCTTAGAGGGTAGCGGGGCACAAGAGACCCAGTACTTC. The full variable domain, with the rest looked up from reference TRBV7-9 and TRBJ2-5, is DTGVSQNPRHKITKRGQNVTFRCDPISEHNRLYWYRQTLGQGPEFLTYFQNEAQLEKSRLLSDRFSAERPKGSFSTLEIQRTEQGDSAMYLCASSLEGSGAQETQYFGPGTRLLVL.

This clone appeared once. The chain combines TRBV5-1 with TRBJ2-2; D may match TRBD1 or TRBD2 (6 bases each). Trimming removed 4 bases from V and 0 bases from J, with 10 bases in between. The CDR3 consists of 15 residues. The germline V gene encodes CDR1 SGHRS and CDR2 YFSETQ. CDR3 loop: CASSVGGANTGELFF. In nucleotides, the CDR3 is TGCGCCAGCAGCGTGGGGGGCGCGAACACCGGGGAGCTGTTTTTT.

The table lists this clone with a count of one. The CDR3 DNA reads TGTGCCAGCAGTGGACTGGGACAGGGGATAACAAAAGGCACTGAAGCTTTCTTT. Residues: CASSGLGQGITKGTEAFF. The chain is built from TRBV25-1 and TRBJ1-1; 10 positions match TRBD1. The V gene end was trimmed by 4 bases and the J gene end by 4 bases; junction bases not matched to a gene: 15. Germline CDR1 MGHDK, CDR2 SYGVNS. The length of the CDR3 is 18 residues.

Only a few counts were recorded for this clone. The CDR3 coding sequence is TGCGCCAGCAGCCAAGATCCGGGACTAGCGGGAGGAGGAGAGCAGTTCTTC. Translation: CASSQDPGLAGGGEQFF. V and J are TRBV4-1 and TRBJ2-1, with 15 nucleotides matching TRBD2. CDR1 MGHRA and CDR2 YSYEKL come from the germline V gene. The CDR3 is made up of 17 amino acids. V was pared by 0 bases and J by 10 bases, with 7 bases of the junction left unmatched.

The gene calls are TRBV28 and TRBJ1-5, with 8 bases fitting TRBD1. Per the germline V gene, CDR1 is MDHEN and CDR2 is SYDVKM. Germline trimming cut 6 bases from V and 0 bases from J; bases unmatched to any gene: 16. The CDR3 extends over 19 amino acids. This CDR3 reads CASRPLTGVGLYSNQPQHF. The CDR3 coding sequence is TGTGCCAGCAGGCCGCTGACAGGGGTGGGCCTATATAGCAATCAGCCCCAGCATTTT.

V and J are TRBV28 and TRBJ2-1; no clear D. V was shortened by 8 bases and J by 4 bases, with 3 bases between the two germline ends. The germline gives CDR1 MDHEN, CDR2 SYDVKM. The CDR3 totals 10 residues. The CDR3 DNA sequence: TGTGCCAGCTATTACAATGAGCAGTTCTTC. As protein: CASYYNEQFF.

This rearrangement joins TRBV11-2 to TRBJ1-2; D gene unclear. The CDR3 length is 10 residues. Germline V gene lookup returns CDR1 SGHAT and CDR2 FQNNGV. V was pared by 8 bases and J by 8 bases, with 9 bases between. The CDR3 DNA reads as TGTGCCAGCGAGGGTTTGGGCTACACCTTC. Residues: CASEGLGYTF.

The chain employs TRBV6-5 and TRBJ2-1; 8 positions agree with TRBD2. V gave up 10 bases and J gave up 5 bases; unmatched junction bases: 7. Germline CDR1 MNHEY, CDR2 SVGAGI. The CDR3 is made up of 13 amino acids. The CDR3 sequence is CATKLADHNEQFF. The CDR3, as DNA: TGTGCCACCAAACTAGCGGACCACAATGAGCAGTTCTTC.